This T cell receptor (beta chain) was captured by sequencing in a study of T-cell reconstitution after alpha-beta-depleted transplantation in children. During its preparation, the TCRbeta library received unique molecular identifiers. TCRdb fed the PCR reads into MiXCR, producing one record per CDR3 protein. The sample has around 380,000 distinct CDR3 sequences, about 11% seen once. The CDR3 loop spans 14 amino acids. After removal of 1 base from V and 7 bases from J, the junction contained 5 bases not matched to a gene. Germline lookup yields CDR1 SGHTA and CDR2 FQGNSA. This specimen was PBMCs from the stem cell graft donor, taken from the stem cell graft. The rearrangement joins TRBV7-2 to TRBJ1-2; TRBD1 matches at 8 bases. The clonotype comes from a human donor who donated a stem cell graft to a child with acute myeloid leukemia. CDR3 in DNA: TGTGCCAGCAGCTTAGAATTTGGACAGGGTGGCTACACCTTC. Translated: CASSLEFGQGGYTF.